This T cell receptor (beta chain) was identified in a study of circulating and synovial CD4+ cells in juvenile arthritis (dated by TCRdb to the mid-2010s). Regarding the complete study: Within each patient, the study compared the TCRbeta CDR3 repertoires of three groups: circulating HLA-DR+ CD4 T cells, bulk blood CD4 T cells, and synovial CD4 T cells. Repertoire sequencing aimed to confirm that a circulating synovial-like CD4 T cell subset was enriched in synovial clonotypes.

The sequenced samples were obtained from patients with active juvenile idiopathic arthritis. Sorting was carried out immediately after cells were thawed, and dead cells were excluded with Live/Dead Fixable Near-IR Stain. The protocol used for the library was the immunoSEQ multiplex PCR assay. TCRbeta CDR3 sequencing was carried out by an external provider as a commercial service. Concerning the study's data processing: The analyses used productive nucleotide sequences together with amino acid sequences obtained by in silico translation. To equalise sample size, diversity was assessed as Renyi entropy across alpha values by taking the median of 200 repeated subsamples. Pairwise repertoire distance was calculated as one minus the Chao-modified Jaccard index to correct for under-sampling and was used for clustering. Frequency-weighted overlap with synovial clonotypes was calculated across 200 sample sizes, using 200 draws without replacement for each, and the value reported was the one at the size of the smaller sample. In its TCRdb copy, this immuneACCESS table keeps in-frame sequences only and misses some clones. Where compared with another copy, unresolved V genes explain less than half of these, and the others have no known cause. V, J and clone size were drawn from that table, and D and trimming were deduced from the DNA. The sample has 30,000 to 40,000 clones on record, 95% to 96% of them singletons. The ten most abundant clones make up roughly 0.2% of the sample.

Taken from cysteine to phenylalanine, the CDR3 has 15 residues. This entry keeps only the CDR3 DNA: 45 bases, framed from base 1. V sheds 1 base and J sheds 4 bases, leaving 13 bases between their ends. The CDR1 and CDR2 encoded by the germline V gene are MGHRA and YSYEKL. Comments on this clone: It lacks a known antigen. No base quality values were provided; no much bigger clone lies one nucleotide off.

What the research found in general, with its limitations: Circulating pathogenic-like lymphocytes clustered together with synovial T cells and shared a substantially larger fraction of CDR3 sequences with synovium than bulk blood did. Compared with bulk blood CD4 repertoires, both the synovial and the circulating pathogenic-like lymphocyte repertoires were less diverse, and some CPL samples were as oligoclonal as synovium. Because overlap with synovium rose as sequencing depth increased, the measured fractions of shared clonotypes likely underestimated the overlap of the full repertoire. Because CPL samples and bulk blood CD4 samples differed in T cell genome counts by at least an order of magnitude, sample-size effects were addressed. Traditional Vbeta family usage analysis did not detect the difference between circulating pathogenic-like lymphocytes and bulk blood T cells.

The source is a human donor with juvenile idiopathic arthritis. The sample consisted of CD4+ T cells from blood. The sequence joins TRBV4-1 to TRBJ2-5; the D gene remains uncertain. The nucleotides read TGCGCCAGCAGCCAAGTAGGAGTAATGGGAGAGACCCAGTACTTC. Its amino acids are CASSQVGVMGETQYF.